The 27 T cell receptor beta chains below come from one sample, sequenced in a study of blood T cell repertoires in COVID-19. Clones were sequenced by immunoSEQ multiplex PCR, and TCRdb holds only the in-frame ones, with some missing. The data contain 330,000 or so clones, roughly 86% of them singletons. Sequenced sample: peripheral blood. These receptors were collected from a man aged 25 to 45 with COVID-19, enrolled during active disease.

This clone has just one count. The chain carries TRBV15 and TRBJ1-5, with a tentative D call TRBD1 (6 bases). Trimming removed 0 bases from V and 6 bases from J, with 15 bases in between. This CDR3 region has 16 residues. Germline V CDR1 and CDR2: LNHNV, YYDKDF (reference sequence). The CDR3 loop is CATSRDRGRGGQPQHF. The CDR3 DNA reads as TGTGCCACCAGCAGAGATCGTGGGAGGGGGGGTCAGCCCCAGCATTTT.

This clone was recorded only once. Written as DNA, the CDR3 is TGTGCCAGCAGCAACTATCTTCTCCCAGACGGAAACACCATATATTTT. It encodes CASSNYLLPDGNTIYF. The chain joins TRBV14 to TRBJ1-3; D remains ambiguous. V lost 5 bases and J lost 4, with 18 bases in between. The germline V gene encodes CDR1 SGHDN and CDR2 FVKESK. This CDR3 comprises 16 residues.

The V and J genes are TRBV6-5 and TRBJ1-2, with D tentatively TRBD1 (6 bases). This CDR3 is 14 amino acids long. Germline CDR1 and CDR2: MNHEY and SVGAGI. Trimming left V 6 bases short and J 4 bases short, with 15 bases between. The CDR3 coding sequence is TGTGCCAGCAGGAGCCGGGACAAGGCCTATGGCTACACCTTC. Translating it yields CASRSRDKAYGYTF.

The chain uses TRBV5-6 and TRBJ1-1; D is possibly TRBD1 (5 bases). Germline CDR1 SGHDT, CDR2 YYEEEE. The CDR3 is 14 residues long. Trimming took 4 bases from V and 0 from J, leaving 10 bases between them. CDR3 bases: TGTGCCAGCAGCCGTAACAGGATGAACACTGAAGCTTTCTTT. This translates into CASSRNRMNTEAFF.

The chain links TRBV19 to TRBJ1-1, with D possibly matching TRBD1 (5 bases). Trimming shortened V by 1 base and J by 3 bases, and 9 bases separated the two germline ends. The CDR3 is made up of 14 amino acids. Germline-derived CDR1 and CDR2 are LNHDA and SQIVND (reference sequence). CDR3 loop: CASSIGQGHTEAFF. CDR3 nucleotide sequence: TGTGCCAGTAGTATAGGCCAGGGCCACACTGAAGCTTTCTTT.

The chain recombines TRBV15 with TRBJ1-5; 7 bases map to TRBD1. Germline CDR1 is LNHNV and CDR2 is YYDKDF (reference sequence). This CDR3 has 16 amino acids. V gave up 3 bases and J gave up 4 bases; unmatched junction bases: 9. CDR3 nucleotide sequence: TGTGCCACCAGCAGTAACAGGGGTGGTCGGAATCAGCCCCAGCATTTT. Translated, it gives CATSSNRGGRNQPQHF.

V is TRBV2 and J is TRBJ2-7; unclear D gene. Germline CDR1 and CDR2: SNHLY and FYNNEI. The ends were cut back, 7 bases at V and 1 base at J, with 8 bases in the middle. CDR3 length equals 12 residues. As DNA, the CDR3 is TGTGCCAGCATTCAGGAATCCTACGAGCAGTACTTC. Amino acids: CASIQESYEQYF.

The chain links TRBV5-6 to TRBJ2-1; maybe TRBD2 (6 bases). Trimming removed 4 bases from V and 6 bases from J, with 23 bases in between. Germline assignment: CDR1 SGHDT and CDR2 YYEEEE. The CDR3 has 17 residues. The CDR3 is CASSGPPTTGGPNEQFF. CDR3 in DNA: TGTGCCAGCAGCGGCCCACCTACGACTGGAGGGCCCAATGAGCAGTTCTTC.

V and J are TRBV5-4 and TRBJ1-5, with D perhaps TRBD1 (5 bases). Germline V gene sequence: CDR1 SGHNT, CDR2 YYREEE (reference sequence). This CDR3 has 14 amino acids. V was cut by 3 bases and J by 6 bases, with 13 bases left in between. CDR3 DNA sequence: TGTGCCAGCAGCTCGGGGGGGGGAGGTCAGCCCCAGCATTTT. This gives the protein CASSSGGGGQPQHF.

This clone was observed a handful of times. The chain employs TRBV2 and TRBJ1-6; 10 positions agree with TRBD1. Germline trimming cut 6 bases from V and 9 bases from J; bases unmatched to any gene: 5. CDR1 is SNHLY and CDR2 is FYNNEI in the germline V gene. This CDR3 has 14 residues. The chain's CDR3 is CASSSGTGVSPLHF. In DNA, the CDR3 is TGTGCCAGCAGCTCCGGGACAGGGGTTTCACCCCTCCACTTT.

This clone was found many times. The V gene is TRBV27, the J gene TRBJ1-5; D not resolved. This CDR3 spans 14 amino acids. Between the trimmed V and J ends, which lost 3 bases and 3 bases, there was a span of 9 bases. Germline loops: CDR1 MNHEY, CDR2 SMNVEV (reference sequence). This CDR3 reads CASSLGRLNQPQHF. In DNA, the CDR3 is TGTGCCAGCAGTTTGGGCCGGCTCAATCAGCCCCAGCATTTT.

The chain employs TRBV5-1 and TRBJ2-3, with 8 bases that match TRBD1. CDR1 is SGHRS and CDR2 is YFSETQ in the germline V gene. The length of the CDR3 is 13 residues. Trimming removed 6 bases from V and 6 bases from J; junction bases left unmatched: 6. CDR3: CASNGQGPDTQYF. The CDR3 bases are TGCGCCAGCAACGGACAGGGACCCGATACGCAGTATTTT.

This chain joins TRBV5-1 and TRBJ2-1; 13 nucleotides line up with TRBD2. In germline, CDR1 is SGHRS, CDR2 YFSETQ. Trimming cost V 4 bases and J 6 bases; bases outside gene matches: 7. This CDR3 comprises 16 residues. The CDR3 reads CASSKGGLAGINEQFF. The CDR3 nucleotides are TGCGCCAGCAGCAAGGGGGGACTAGCGGGAATCAATGAGCAGTTCTTC.

In DNA, the CDR3 is TGTGCCAGCGCTAGAGGGCGAGATAGCAATCAGCCCCAGCATTTT. As protein: CASARGRDSNQPQHF. The chain links TRBV6-5 to TRBJ1-5; D is uncertain. V lost 8 bases to trimming and J lost 0 bases, with 14 bases between them. This CDR3 contains 15 residues. The germline V gene encodes CDR1 MNHEY and CDR2 SVGAGI.

The V and J genes are TRBV6-2 or TRBV6-3 and TRBJ2-1; TRBD2 agrees at 8 bases. Per the germline V gene, CDR1 is MNHEY and CDR2 is SVGEGT. Unmatched junction bases numbered 7, after V lost 4 bases and J lost 5 bases. There are 15 residues in the CDR3. As DNA, the CDR3 is TGTGCCAGCAGTTTCCACGGGGGGGGGAACAATGAGCAGTTCTTC. It is translated as CASSFHGGGNNEQFF.

This chain connects TRBV2 to TRBJ2-7, with TRBD2 matching over 13 bases. This CDR3 spans 16 amino acids. V lost 7 bases, J lost 1 base, and 7 bases stayed unmatched. Germline lookup yields CDR1 SNHLY and CDR2 FYNNEI. The CDR3 loop reads CASTPGLAGSSYEQYF. The DNA for the CDR3 is TGTGCCAGCACTCCGGGACTAGCGGGGTCTTCCTACGAGCAGTACTTC.

This clone is a singleton in its sample. The gene calls are TRBV28 and TRBJ2-3; D ambiguous. V was trimmed by 2 bases and J by 6 bases, leaving 18 bases between them. The CDR3 runs to 16 residues. Looked up from germline, CDR1 is MDHEN and CDR2 is SYDVKM. For the CDR3, the DNA is TGTGCCAGCAGTTTAAGGAGCGCCCGATTGGCGGATACGCAGTATTTT. The encoded protein is CASSLRSARLADTQYF.

The chain recombines TRBV5-1 with TRBJ1-2, with D possibly TRBD1 on 6 matching bases. CDR1 is SGHRS, CDR2 YFSETQ, per germline. The CDR3 has 15 amino acids. Trimming left V 4 bases short and J 4 bases short, with 17 bases between. The CDR3 reads CASSPGNREPYGYTF. The CDR3 region has the DNA TGCGCCAGCAGCCCAGGGAACAGGGAACCCTATGGCTACACCTTC.

This rearrangement joins TRBV5-1 to TRBJ2-2; perhaps TRBD1 as D (6 bases). The CDR3 is 13 residues long. V dropped 8 bases and J dropped 4 bases, with 12 bases sitting between them. CDR1 is SGHRS and CDR2 is YFSETQ in the germline V gene. The CDR3 region has the DNA TGCGCCAGTAACAGGGTTAGCACCGGGGAGCTGTTTTTT. This gives the protein CASNRVSTGELFF.

The rearrangement uses TRBV7-2 and TRBJ1-1; 8 bases are a match to TRBD1. Germline CDR1 and CDR2: SGHTA and FQGNSA. The CDR3 is made up of 16 amino acids. After removal of 1 base from V and 3 bases from J, the junction contained 7 bases not matched to a gene. This CDR3 reads CASSLDRRQGYTEAFF. The CDR3 DNA sequence: TGTGCCAGCAGCTTAGATAGGAGACAGGGGTACACTGAAGCTTTCTTT.

Concerning this clone: At one boundary the junction diverges from the germline segment, which might be a read error. The gene calls are TRBV11-2 and TRBJ1-1; no clear D gene. Germline V gene data show CDR1 as SGHAT and CDR2 as FQNNGV. The CDR3 length is 8 residues. CDR3 loop: CASRFPNF. CDR3 nucleotides: TGTGCCAGCAGGTTCCCTAACTTT.

V and J are TRBV19 and TRBJ1-1; D unresolved. In germline, CDR1 is LNHDA, CDR2 SQIVND (reference sequence). The V end lost 5 bases, the J end lost 1 base, and 11 bases lay between the germline ends. This CDR3 region has 14 residues. CDR3 protein: CASSYQAPNTEAFF. DNA of the CDR3: TGTGCCAGTAGTTACCAGGCTCCGAACACTGAAGCTTTCTTT.

This clone was found once. The chain joins TRBV6-2 or TRBV6-3 to TRBJ2-1; TRBD2 is a possible D gene (6 bases). The CDR3 is 15 residues long. Trimming left V 5 bases short and J 7 bases short, with 18 bases between. Germline V gives CDR1 MNHEY, CDR2 SVGEGT. CDR3 bases: TGTGCCAGCAGTAAAAGCGGGTTAGGTTCGAATGAGCAGTTCTTC. Amino acid sequence: CASSKSGLGSNEQFF.

The DNA for the CDR3 is TGTGCCAGCAGTTACTCGACAGCCCAAGAGACCCAGTACTTC. Protein: CASSYSTAQETQYF. This chain joins TRBV6-6 and TRBJ2-5, with D tentatively TRBD1 (5 bases). The V gene lost 0 bases and the J gene lost 1 base, with 6 bases spanning the gap. Germline V gene sequence: CDR1 MNHNY, CDR2 SVGAGI (reference sequence). The length of the CDR3 is 14 residues.

This chain links TRBV5-6 with TRBJ1-5, with 7 bases fitting TRBD1. Germline CDR1 is SGHDT and CDR2 is YYEEEE. CDR3 length: 14 residues. V lost 2 bases, J lost 6 bases, and 5 bases stayed unmatched. CDR3 bases: TGTGCCAGCAGCTTAACAGGGGTTGGTCAGCCCCAGCATTTT. The encoded protein is CASSLTGVGQPQHF.

The chain links TRBV28 to TRBJ2-7, with D perhaps matching TRBD1 (6 bases). This CDR3 is 12 amino acids long. Deletions cut 3 bases from V and 7 bases from J, with 10 bases between. From germline, CDR1 is MDHEN and CDR2 SYDVKM. This CDR3 is CASSFPRGEQYF. The CDR3 nucleotides read TGTGCCAGCAGTTTCCCAAGGGGGGAGCAGTACTTC.

This clone was detected a few times. The chain recombines TRBV19 with TRBJ2-2; 10 nucleotides line up with TRBD2. This CDR3 is built from 13 residues. From germline, CDR1 is LNHDA and CDR2 SQIVND (reference sequence). V lost 9 bases to trimming and J lost 4 bases; unmatched junction nucleotides: 2. CDR3 in DNA: TGTGCCAGCCGGACTAGCGGCACCGGGGAGCTGTTTTTT. The encoded protein is CASRTSGTGELFF.